This T cell receptor (beta chain) was obtained from a study of beta chain features in type 1 diabetes. Study results and limitations: There was a moderate but significant shortening of TCRB CDR3s in all four CD4+ subsets of Type 1 diabetes patients.

As every portion of the isolated RNA was reverse transcribed, the sequencing read expressed TCRB transcripts. Approximately 3.6 million reads per sample were averaged for naive, central memory and regulatory samples. Repertoires were generated with immunoSEQ multiplex PCR, while TCRdb's copy carries only in-frame clones and drops some. This sample has hundreds of thousands of clones, with around 15% found just once. The CDR3 covers 15 residues. V gave up 5 bases and J gave up 6 bases; unmatched junction bases: 5. Germline V gene sequence: CDR1 MNHEY, CDR2 SMNVEV (reference sequence). This clone turned up a few times. The target antigen is unknown.

This clonotype was sampled from a man between 18 and 35 years old with type 1 diabetes. The V call is TRBV27, the J call TRBJ1-5; 12 nucleotides align to TRBD1. The sequencing sample was made of naive CD4+ T cells from blood. The CDR3 bases are TGTGCCAGCAGTCTGGGACAGGGGGCACGTCAGCCCCAGCATTTT. As protein: CASSLGQGARQPQHF.